This is a list of T cell receptor beta chains from one sample in a study of blood T cell repertoires in COVID-19. The method was immunoSEQ multiplex PCR; TCRdb's version includes in-frame clones alone and lacks a portion of them. The sample contains around 250,000 clones, 65% to 85% of which appear only once. The sequenced material came from peripheral blood. The receptors originated from a woman aged 35 to 49 who had recovered from COVID-19. Each CDR3 is given with its conserved first and last residue. Each record gives: clone size, V gene, CDR3 length, J gene, D gene, CDR3 protein, CDR3 DNA. D genes are given only for firm matches. The listing skips clone size in some rows; elsewhere it reads once, few, many or a size class.

>.|TRBV19|15|TRBJ2-2|.
CASSILGGGTGELFF
TGTGCCAGTAGTATACTCGGGGGAGGCACCGGGGAGCTGTTTTTT
>.|TRBV19|15|TRBJ1-6|TRBD1
CASTPGAGGDSPLHF
TGTGCCAGTACCCCCGGGGCAGGGGGCGATTCACCCCTCCACTTT
>few|TRBV11-2|15|TRBJ2-4|.
CASSSPRGAGNIQYF
TGTGCCAGCAGCTCGCCCCGGGGGGCTGGAAACATTCAGTACTTC
>few|TRBV11-3|11|TRBJ2-1|.
CASKGAGEQFF
TGTGCCAGCAAAGGGGCGGGGGAGCAGTTCTTC
>.|TRBV6-5|15|TRBJ2-1|TRBD2
CASTLLAGGTLEQFF
TGTGCCAGCACCTTACTAGCGGGGGGGACGCTTGAGCAGTTCTTC
>once|TRBV19|14|TRBJ1-5|TRBD1
CASSIQGAGQPQHF
TGTGCCAGTAGTATACAGGGGGCAGGTCAGCCCCAGCATTTT
>.|TRBV3-1/TRBV3-2|15|TRBJ2-7|.
CASSPRQSTYYEQYF
TGTGCCAGCAGCCCTAGACAGTCAACATACTACGAGCAGTACTTC
>.|TRBV7-3|17|TRBJ2-2|TRBD2
CASSYRSGGKNTGELFF
TGTGCCAGCAGCTATCGAAGCGGGGGGAAGAACACCGGGGAGCTGTTTTTT
>.|TRBV30|16|TRBJ1-3|.
CAWTRGGYSSGNTIYF
TGTGCCTGGACCCGTGGAGGTTACAGCTCTGGAAACACCATATATTTT
>.|TRBV6-1|15|TRBJ1-2|TRBD1
CASSDNRGRDYGYTF
TGTGCCAGCAGTGATAACAGGGGGCGCGACTATGGCTACACCTTC
>.|TRBV2|13|TRBJ1-5|.
CASKFNRDYPQHF
TGTGCCAGCAAATTCAACCGGGACTACCCCCAGCATTTT
>once|TRBV28|13|TRBJ1-5|.
CASSGYSNQPQHF
TGTGCCAGCAGCGGTTATAGCAATCAGCCCCAGCATTTT
>.|TRBV7-8|15|TRBJ2-7|TRBD2
CASSLTSGGHYEQYF
TGTGCCAGCAGCTTGACTAGCGGGGGGCACTACGAGCAGTACTTC
>.|TRBV30|11|TRBJ1-1|.
CAWSVGGSAFF
TGTGCCTGGAGTGTAGGAGGATCCGCTTTCTTT
>.|TRBV6-4|12|TRBJ2-7|TRBD1
CASSTTGGEQYF
TGTGCCAGCAGTACGACAGGGGGTGAGCAGTACTTC
>.|TRBV7-9|14|TRBJ2-1|.
CASSQTLGRPEQFF
TGTGCCAGCAGCCAGACGTTGGGGCGTCCTGAGCAGTTCTTC
>.|TRBV5-1|18|TRBJ2-2|TRBD1
CASSLSPPGQGSTGELFF
TGCGCCAGCAGCTTGTCCCCCCCGGGACAGGGAAGCACCGGGGAGCTGTTTTTT
>.|TRBV5-1|19|TRBJ2-1|TRBD2
CASSLSPDSGGWSYNEQFF
TGCGCCAGCAGCTTGAGCCCTGACAGCGGGGGGTGGTCCTACAATGAGCAGTTCTTC
>.|TRBV29-1|12|TRBJ1-1|.
CSVRGSRTEAFF
TGCAGCGTTCGGGGGAGTCGCACTGAAGCTTTCTTT
>.|TRBV19|13|TRBJ1-5|.
CASSIKQGTAQHF
TGTGCCAGTAGTATCAAACAGGGAACGGCCCAGCATTTT
>.|TRBV27|13|TRBJ1-5|.
CASSLWSGQPQHF
TGTGCCAGCAGTTTATGGTCAGGGCAGCCCCAGCATTTT
>few|TRBV10-3|15|TRBJ1-1|.
CAISDRGRVNTEAFF
TGTGCCATCAGTGACAGAGGCAGGGTGAACACTGAAGCTTTCTTT
>.|TRBV7-2|12|TRBJ1-2|TRBD1
CASSLTGLGYTF
TGTGCCAGCAGCTTGACAGGGCTCGGCTACACCTTC
>.|TRBV27|14|TRBJ1-2|TRBD1
CASSFSDRGRGYTF
TGTGCCAGCAGTTTTTCCGACAGGGGGCGAGGCTACACCTTC
>.|TRBV28|16|TRBJ1-3|.
CASSLDLASGGNTIYF
TGTGCCAGCAGTTTAGACCTCGCTTCGGGTGGAAACACCATATATTTT
>.|TRBV2|14|TRBJ1-4|.
CASGRGESYEKLFF
TGTGCCAGCGGAAGGGGTGAGAGTTATGAAAAACTGTTTTTT
>.|TRBV7-3|12|TRBJ1-6|.
CASSFQGSPLHF
TGTGCCAGCAGCTTCCAGGGTTCACCCCTCCACTTT
>once|TRBV10-3|15|TRBJ1-1|TRBD1
CAISDLGTATSEAFF
TGTGCCATCAGTGACCTAGGGACAGCGACAAGTGAAGCTTTCTTT
>.|TRBV2|16|TRBJ2-3|TRBD1
CAIRRQSQGDADTQYF
TGTGCCATCCGGCGCCAGTCGCAGGGGGACGCAGATACGCAGTATTTT
>.|TRBV6-6|13|TRBJ1-5|.
CASSYQKNQPQHF
TGTGCCAGCAGTTACCAGAAAAATCAGCCCCAGCATTTT
>.|TRBV10-3|14|TRBJ2-2|.
CAIRTGVNTGELFF
TGTGCCATCAGAACGGGGGTGAACACCGGGGAGCTGTTTTTT
>.|TRBV7-9|15|TRBJ1-6|TRBD1
CASSYAGGRDSPLHF
TGTGCCAGCAGCTACGCAGGGGGCAGAGATTCACCCCTCCACTTT
>.|TRBV11-2|16|TRBJ2-2|.
CASSLDPAGQGGELFF
TGTGCCAGCAGCTTAGATCCTGCAGGTCAGGGCGGGGAGCTGTTTTTT
>.|TRBV6-2/TRBV6-3|17|TRBJ1-5|TRBD1
CASSAIIRRGTGSPQHF
TGTGCCAGCAGTGCAATCATTCGAAGGGGGACAGGTTCGCCCCAGCATTTT
>.|TRBV2|15|TRBJ1-5|TRBD1
CASSEDRGLLQPQHF
TGTGCCAGCAGTGAAGACAGGGGGCTCTTGCAGCCCCAGCATTTT
>once|TRBV3-1/TRBV3-2|15|TRBJ2-5|TRBD1
CASSRWTGNQETQYF
TGTGCCAGCAGCCGTTGGACAGGGAATCAAGAGACCCAGTACTTC
>.|TRBV29-1|13|TRBJ1-2|.
CSVAVTGFDGYTF
TGCAGCGTTGCGGTTACAGGGTTTGATGGCTACACCTTC
>.|TRBV9|14|TRBJ1-3|.
CASSVDQSGNTIYF
TGTGCCAGCAGCGTAGATCAATCTGGAAACACCATATATTTT
>.|TRBV7-9|13|TRBJ1-5|.
CASSRGGWQPQHF
TGTGCCAGCAGCAGAGGGGGTTGGCAGCCCCAGCATTTT
>once|TRBV5-6|15|TRBJ2-1|TRBD2
CASSPGLAGGFEQFF
TGTGCCAGCAGTCCAGGACTAGCGGGGGGGTTTGAGCAGTTCTTC
>.|TRBV10-3|15|TRBJ1-2|TRBD1
CAISENPGTGKGYTF
TGTGCCATCAGTGAGAACCCCGGGACAGGGAAGGGCTACACCTTC
>.|TRBV2|16|TRBJ2-3|TRBD2
CASSGTSGEISDTQYF
TGTGCCAGCAGTGGGACTAGCGGGGAAATTTCAGATACGCAGTATTTT
>.|TRBV11-1|13|TRBJ1-1|.
CASSLFGAEQAFF
TGTGCCAGCAGCTTATTTGGGGCAGAGCAAGCTTTCTTT
>.|TRBV29-1|13|TRBJ1-2|.
CSVVQGDDYGYTF
TGCAGCGTTGTACAGGGCGATGACTATGGCTACACCTTC
>.|TRBV28|14|TRBJ1-1|.
CASSLSQLNTEAFF
TGTGCCAGCAGTTTATCACAGCTTAACACTGAAGCTTTCTTT
>.|TRBV20-1|14|TRBJ2-3|TRBD2
CSASVAGSTDTQYF
TGCAGTGCTAGTGTAGCGGGGAGCACAGATACGCAGTATTTT